This T cell receptor beta chain was retrieved from a study of control samples from healthy donors and cancer patients. The V segment lost 7 bases and the J segment 8 bases; nucleotides outside the gene matches: 11. The CDR3 is made up of 13 amino acids. Germline lookup yields CDR1 SQVTM and CDR2 ANQGSEA. Sequencing was performed with immunoSEQ multiplex PCR; in TCRdb, only in-frame clones are kept and a portion is missing. The table shows around 110,000 clones, with nearly 95% occurring only once. This clonotype originated in a man aged 25-40 years in good health. This sequence joins TRBV29-1 and TRBJ1-2, with TRBD1 matching over 9 bases. The sample taken for sequencing was blood. The CDR3 loop is CSGEGQGSGGYTF. Here the CDR3 DNA reads TGCAGCGGGGAGGGACAGGGCTCCGGGGGCTACACCTTC.